This is a list of T cell receptor beta chains from one sample in a study of shared clonotypes between healthy human individuals. TCRdb's copy holds only in-frame clones and misses some; the assay was immunoSEQ multiplex PCR. This table has about 520,000 clones, around 95% appearing once. Sequenced: naive CD4+ T cells sorted from blood. The origin of the receptors is a woman aged 25 to 45 in good health. The CDR3 runs from the conserved cysteine through the conserved F or W. Each record gives: clone size, J gene, V gene, D gene, CDR3 DNA, CDR3 protein. The D gene is left open where the match is weak. The size of a clone is reported for some rows only, either as once, few or many, or as a class for expanded clones.

abundance: NA
j_gene: TRBJ2-2
v_gene: TRBV28
d_gene: NA
CDR3nt: TGTGCCAGCAGCATAACAGCGCCGAACACCGGGGAGCTGTTTTTT
CDR3aa: CASSITAPNTGELFF

abundance: NA
j_gene: TRBJ2-3
v_gene: TRBV2
d_gene: NA
CDR3nt: TGTGCCAGCAGTGAAGGGCTAGCGAGCACAGATACGCAGTATTTT
CDR3aa: CASSEGLASTDTQYF

abundance: NA
j_gene: TRBJ2-7
v_gene: TRBV6-5
d_gene: NA
CDR3nt: TGTGCCAGCAGTTACTCGAAGGTAGGAGGGTACTACGAGCAGTACTTC
CDR3aa: CASSYSKVGGYYEQYF

abundance: NA
j_gene: TRBJ2-1
v_gene: TRBV11-2
d_gene: TRBD2
CDR3nt: TGTGCCAGCAGCTTAGACTCCCCCCTGGCCGGCGGGAGCTCCTACAATGAGCAGTTCTTC
CDR3aa: CASSLDSPLAGGSSYNEQFF

abundance: NA
j_gene: TRBJ2-1
v_gene: TRBV7-3
d_gene: TRBD2
CDR3nt: TGTGCCAGCAGCCCCGCCGGGAGGTCCTACAATGAGCAGTTCTTC
CDR3aa: CASSPAGRSYNEQFF

abundance: NA
j_gene: TRBJ2-1
v_gene: TRBV28
d_gene: NA
CDR3nt: TGTGCCAGCAGTTTATATATGGGGAAGCAGTTCTTC
CDR3aa: CASSLYMGKQFF

abundance: NA
j_gene: TRBJ1-4
v_gene: TRBV25-1
d_gene: NA
CDR3nt: TGTGCCAGCGGGCCGGAGAATCCCATAGAGGCAGAAAAACTGTTTTTT
CDR3aa: CASGPENPIEAEKLFF

abundance: NA
j_gene: TRBJ2-7
v_gene: TRBV6-6
d_gene: TRBD1
CDR3nt: TGTGCCAGCAGACTCAAGGGGACAGCCTATGGTAACGAGCAGTACTTC
CDR3aa: CASRLKGTAYGNEQYF

abundance: NA
j_gene: TRBJ1-3
v_gene: TRBV19
d_gene: NA
CDR3nt: TGTGCCAGTAGTCCCCGGACAGACTCTGGAAACACCATATATTTT
CDR3aa: CASSPRTDSGNTIYF

abundance: NA
j_gene: TRBJ2-7
v_gene: TRBV29-1
d_gene: NA
CDR3nt: TGCAGCGCCGGAGGGTCTCGATCCGAGCAGTACTTC
CDR3aa: CSAGGSRSEQYF

abundance: NA
j_gene: TRBJ1-2
v_gene: TRBV7-2
d_gene: TRBD1
CDR3nt: TGTGCCAGCAGCTTGTGGACAGGGATGGACTATGGCTACACCTTC
CDR3aa: CASSLWTGMDYGYTF

abundance: NA
j_gene: TRBJ2-7
v_gene: TRBV15
d_gene: TRBD2
CDR3nt: TGTGCCACCAGCAGAAAACCCAGACTAGCGGGGAGGTACGAGCAGTACTTC
CDR3aa: CATSRKPRLAGRYEQYF

abundance: NA
j_gene: TRBJ2-7
v_gene: TRBV27
d_gene: TRBD2
CDR3nt: TGTGCCAGCAGTATGCTCACTAGCGGGAACTACGAGCAGTACTTC
CDR3aa: CASSMLTSGNYEQYF

abundance: NA
j_gene: TRBJ2-1
v_gene: TRBV28
d_gene: NA
CDR3nt: TGTGCCAGCAGTTTTCGCCTCAATGAGCAGTTCTTC
CDR3aa: CASSFRLNEQFF

abundance: NA
j_gene: TRBJ2-1
v_gene: TRBV4-1
d_gene: TRBD2
CDR3nt: TGCGCCAGCAGCCTCCCCGGACTAGTCTCCTACAATGAGCAGTTCTTC
CDR3aa: CASSLPGLVSYNEQFF

abundance: NA
j_gene: TRBJ2-1
v_gene: TRBV2
d_gene: TRBD2
CDR3nt: TGTGCCAGCAGTGACCAACTAGCGGGAGCTTTGGCCTACAATGAGCAGTTCTTC
CDR3aa: CASSDQLAGALAYNEQFF

abundance: NA
j_gene: TRBJ1-6
v_gene: TRBV2
d_gene: NA
CDR3nt: TGTGCCAGCAGTCATCAGGGGTTCGGGGCTCTTAATTCACCCCTCCACTTT
CDR3aa: CASSHQGFGALNSPLHF

abundance: once
j_gene: TRBJ2-5
v_gene: TRBV27
d_gene: TRBD2
CDR3nt: TGTGCCAGCACTAGACTAGCGGGAGGTAAAGAGACCCAGTACTTC
CDR3aa: CASTRLAGGKETQYF

abundance: NA
j_gene: TRBJ2-1
v_gene: TRBV5-1
d_gene: NA
CDR3nt: TGCGCCAGCAGCTTGTCGGCCTACAATGAGCAGTTCTTC
CDR3aa: CASSLSAYNEQFF

abundance: NA
j_gene: TRBJ1-1
v_gene: TRBV18
d_gene: TRBD1
CDR3nt: TGTGCCAGCTCACCATATCAGACAGGGACCTTTACGAACACTGAAGCTTTCTTT
CDR3aa: CASSPYQTGTFTNTEAFF

abundance: once
j_gene: TRBJ2-3
v_gene: TRBV6-5
d_gene: NA
CDR3nt: TGTGCCAGCTACAGGGAGGGCCCGAATACGCAGTATTTT
CDR3aa: CASYREGPNTQYF

abundance: once
j_gene: TRBJ2-1
v_gene: TRBV2
d_gene: TRBD2
CDR3nt: TGTGCCAGCAGTGAACTAGCGGGAGCAGGTGAGCAGTTCTTC
CDR3aa: CASSELAGAGEQFF

abundance: NA
j_gene: TRBJ2-6
v_gene: TRBV15
d_gene: TRBD2
CDR3nt: TGTGCCACCCGGGGGGATCTCTCTGGGGCCAACGTCCTGACTTTC
CDR3aa: CATRGDLSGANVLTF

abundance: NA
j_gene: TRBJ2-6
v_gene: TRBV5-1
d_gene: NA
CDR3nt: TGCGCCAGCAGCTTGGGTTCTGGGGCACACTCTGGGGCCAACGTCCTGACTTTC
CDR3aa: CASSLGSGAHSGANVLTF

abundance: NA
j_gene: TRBJ2-3
v_gene: TRBV4-1
d_gene: NA
CDR3nt: TGCGCCAGCAGCCCTCCTCTCGGGGGTCCCACAGATACGCAGTATTTT
CDR3aa: CASSPPLGGPTDTQYF

abundance: NA
j_gene: TRBJ1-6
v_gene: TRBV28
d_gene: NA
CDR3nt: TGTGCCAGCAGTGAAACCCGAGGGACCTTGACTACACCCCTCCACTTT
CDR3aa: CASSETRGTLTTPLHF

abundance: NA
j_gene: TRBJ1-4
v_gene: TRBV5-1
d_gene: NA
CDR3nt: TGCGCCAGCAGCTTGGCTGCAACTAATGAAAAACTGTTTTTT
CDR3aa: CASSLAATNEKLFF

abundance: NA
j_gene: TRBJ2-5
v_gene: TRBV11-2
d_gene: NA
CDR3nt: TGTGCCAGCAGCTTGGGCAGGATCGAGACCCAGTACTTC
CDR3aa: CASSLGRIETQYF

abundance: NA
j_gene: TRBJ2-2
v_gene: TRBV19
d_gene: TRBD1
CDR3nt: TGTGCCAGTAGTATCCTCGAGGGGGCTAACGGGGAGCTGTTTTTT
CDR3aa: CASSILEGANGELFF

abundance: NA
j_gene: TRBJ2-3
v_gene: TRBV5-1
d_gene: TRBD2
CDR3nt: TGCGCCAGCAGCTTGTCTAGCGGCTTCAGAGATACGCAGTATTTT
CDR3aa: CASSLSSGFRDTQYF

abundance: NA
j_gene: TRBJ1-1
v_gene: TRBV5-8
d_gene: NA
CDR3nt: TGTGCCAGCAGCTTGGGCGGGGCACTGATGAACACTGAAGCTTTCTTT
CDR3aa: CASSLGGALMNTEAFF

abundance: NA
j_gene: TRBJ2-2
v_gene: TRBV9
d_gene: TRBD1
CDR3nt: TGTGCCAGCAGCCCCTGGACAGGGGCTACCGGGGAGCTGTTTTTT
CDR3aa: CASSPWTGATGELFF

abundance: NA
j_gene: TRBJ1-5
v_gene: TRBV18
d_gene: NA
CDR3nt: TGTGCCAGCTCACCTGTGCCAGTCAATCAGCCCCAGCATTTT
CDR3aa: CASSPVPVNQPQHF

abundance: NA
j_gene: TRBJ2-7
v_gene: TRBV5-6
d_gene: NA
CDR3nt: TGTGCCAGCAGCCCCGACCCGGGCTACGAGCAGTACTTC
CDR3aa: CASSPDPGYEQYF

abundance: NA
j_gene: TRBJ1-3
v_gene: TRBV5-8
d_gene: NA
CDR3nt: TGTGCCAGCAGCTTGGGCGGACTCACCAACTCTGGAAACACCATATATTTT
CDR3aa: CASSLGGLTNSGNTIYF

abundance: NA
j_gene: TRBJ2-3
v_gene: TRBV11-3
d_gene: TRBD2
CDR3nt: TGTGCCAGCAGCCTCGGGACTAGCGGGAACACAGATACGCAGTATTTT
CDR3aa: CASSLGTSGNTDTQYF

abundance: NA
j_gene: TRBJ1-5
v_gene: TRBV28
d_gene: TRBD1
CDR3nt: TGTGCCAGCAATGGCCAGGGGGCTGTCCATAGCAATCAGCCCCAGCATTTT
CDR3aa: CASNGQGAVHSNQPQHF

abundance: NA
j_gene: TRBJ2-7
v_gene: TRBV4-1
d_gene: NA
CDR3nt: TGCGCCAGCAGCCCCGTTGAGGGAGACTACGAGCAGTACTTC
CDR3aa: CASSPVEGDYEQYF

abundance: NA
j_gene: TRBJ2-2
v_gene: TRBV27
d_gene: TRBD2
CDR3nt: TGTGCCAGCAGGATGGGACTAGCGGGAGTTGGGGGGGAGCTGTTTTTT
CDR3aa: CASRMGLAGVGGELFF

abundance: NA
j_gene: TRBJ2-7
v_gene: TRBV30
d_gene: TRBD2
CDR3nt: TGTGCCTGGAGTGTACCGGGACTAGCTTACGAGCAGTACTTC
CDR3aa: CAWSVPGLAYEQYF

abundance: NA
j_gene: TRBJ1-2
v_gene: TRBV19
d_gene: NA
CDR3nt: TGTGCCAGTAGGGGGGCCTCATCAGCTGGCTACACCTTC
CDR3aa: CASRGASSAGYTF

abundance: NA
j_gene: TRBJ2-4
v_gene: TRBV4-1
d_gene: NA
CDR3nt: TGCGCCAGCAGCCCCGGAAGGGGGAAGGGTCTAGCCAAAAACATTCAGTACTTC
CDR3aa: CASSPGRGKGLAKNIQYF

abundance: NA
j_gene: TRBJ2-3
v_gene: TRBV2
d_gene: NA
CDR3nt: TGTGCCAGCAGTGCCGGCGTCAGGGGAGCGGATACGCAGTATTTT
CDR3aa: CASSAGVRGADTQYF

abundance: NA
j_gene: TRBJ2-3
v_gene: TRBV2
d_gene: NA
CDR3nt: TGTGCCAGCAGTGTACGGGGAACAGATACGCAGTATTTT
CDR3aa: CASSVRGTDTQYF

abundance: NA
j_gene: TRBJ1-2
v_gene: TRBV19
d_gene: TRBD1
CDR3nt: TGTGCCAGTAGTAAACCGGGACAGGGCGGGAACGGCTACACCTTC
CDR3aa: CASSKPGQGGNGYTF

abundance: NA
j_gene: TRBJ1-2
v_gene: TRBV30
d_gene: TRBD1
CDR3nt: TGTGCCTGGAGTGTAAACGCAGGGGGCTATGGCTACACCTTC
CDR3aa: CAWSVNAGGYGYTF

abundance: NA
j_gene: TRBJ1-4
v_gene: TRBV15
d_gene: NA
CDR3nt: TGTGCCACCAGCAGAAGTGGAACAGGATTCGGAAAACTGTTTTTT
CDR3aa: CATSRSGTGFGKLFF

abundance: NA
j_gene: TRBJ1-4
v_gene: TRBV27
d_gene: TRBD1
CDR3nt: TGTGCCAGCAGGGGACAGGTTAATGAAAAACTGTTTTTT
CDR3aa: CASRGQVNEKLFF

abundance: NA
j_gene: TRBJ1-6
v_gene: TRBV5-1
d_gene: NA
CDR3nt: TGCGCCAGCAAGTCTAATAATTCACCCCTCCACTTT
CDR3aa: CASKSNNSPLHF

abundance: NA
j_gene: TRBJ2-1
v_gene: TRBV5-1
d_gene: TRBD2
CDR3nt: TGCGCCAGCAGCTTTCTAGCGGGAGGTCGTTCAAGGAATGAGCAGTTCTTC
CDR3aa: CASSFLAGGRSRNEQFF

abundance: NA
j_gene: TRBJ2-3
v_gene: TRBV6-5
d_gene: NA
CDR3nt: TGTGCCAGCAGCGCAGCGGCCAACACAGATACGCAGTATTTT
CDR3aa: CASSAAANTDTQYF

abundance: NA
j_gene: TRBJ2-7
v_gene: TRBV6-6
d_gene: TRBD2
CDR3nt: TGTGCCAGCAGTTCCGAGCTAGCGGGAGGTGCCTACGAGCAGTACTTC
CDR3aa: CASSSELAGGAYEQYF

abundance: NA
j_gene: TRBJ1-5
v_gene: TRBV7-6
d_gene: NA
CDR3nt: TGTGCCAGCAGCTTAGCGCCAGATCAGCCCCAGCATTTT
CDR3aa: CASSLAPDQPQHF

abundance: NA
j_gene: TRBJ2-1
v_gene: TRBV9
d_gene: TRBD2
CDR3nt: TGTGCCAGCAGCGTAAGTAGCGGGAGCTCCTACAATGAGCAGTTCTTC
CDR3aa: CASSVSSGSSYNEQFF